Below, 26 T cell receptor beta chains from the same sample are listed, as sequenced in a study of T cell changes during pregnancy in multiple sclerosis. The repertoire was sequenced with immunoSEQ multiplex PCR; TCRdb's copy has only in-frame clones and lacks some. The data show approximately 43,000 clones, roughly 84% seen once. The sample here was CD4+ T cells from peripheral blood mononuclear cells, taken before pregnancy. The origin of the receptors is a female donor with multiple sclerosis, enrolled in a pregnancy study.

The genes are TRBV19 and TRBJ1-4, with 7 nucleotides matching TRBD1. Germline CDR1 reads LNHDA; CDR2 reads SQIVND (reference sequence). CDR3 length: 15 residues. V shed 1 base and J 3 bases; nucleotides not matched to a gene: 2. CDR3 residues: CASSIGQGPNEKLFF. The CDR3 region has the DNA TGTGCCAGTAGTATAGGACAGGGACCTAATGAAAAACTGTTTTTT.

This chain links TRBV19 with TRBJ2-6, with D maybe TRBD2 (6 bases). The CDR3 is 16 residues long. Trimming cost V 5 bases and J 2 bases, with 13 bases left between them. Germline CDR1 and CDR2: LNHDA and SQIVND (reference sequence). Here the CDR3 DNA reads TGTGCCAGTAGTGGAGGGGCCTTGCCTGGGGCCAACGTCCTGACTTTC. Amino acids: CASSGGALPGANVLTF.

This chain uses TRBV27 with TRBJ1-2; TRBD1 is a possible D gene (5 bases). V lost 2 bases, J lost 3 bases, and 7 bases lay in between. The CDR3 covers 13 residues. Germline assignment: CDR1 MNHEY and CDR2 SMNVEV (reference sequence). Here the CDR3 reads CASSLKGDYGYTF. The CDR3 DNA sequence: TGTGCCAGCAGTTTAAAAGGGGACTATGGCTACACCTTC.

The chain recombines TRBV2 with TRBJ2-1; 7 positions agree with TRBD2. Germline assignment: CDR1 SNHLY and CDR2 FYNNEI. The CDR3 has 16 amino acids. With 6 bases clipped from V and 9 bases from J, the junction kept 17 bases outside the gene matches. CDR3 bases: TGTGCCAGCAGAAAGGGGATCGCGGGAGATATCGGTGAGCAGTTCTTC. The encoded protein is CASRKGIAGDIGEQFF.

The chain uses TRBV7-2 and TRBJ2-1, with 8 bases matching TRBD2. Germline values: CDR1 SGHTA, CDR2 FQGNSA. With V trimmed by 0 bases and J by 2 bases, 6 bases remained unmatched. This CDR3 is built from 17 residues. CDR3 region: CASSLAGRGDTYNEQFF. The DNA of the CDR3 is TGTGCCAGCAGCTTAGCAGGGCGGGGGGACACCTACAATGAGCAGTTCTTC.

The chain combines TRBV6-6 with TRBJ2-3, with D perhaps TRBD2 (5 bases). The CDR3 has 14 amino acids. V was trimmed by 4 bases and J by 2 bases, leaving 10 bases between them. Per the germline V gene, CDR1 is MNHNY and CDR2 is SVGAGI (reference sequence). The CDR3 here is CASSLSGNTDTQYF. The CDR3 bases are TGTGCCAGCAGTTTATCGGGAAACACAGATACGCAGTATTTT.

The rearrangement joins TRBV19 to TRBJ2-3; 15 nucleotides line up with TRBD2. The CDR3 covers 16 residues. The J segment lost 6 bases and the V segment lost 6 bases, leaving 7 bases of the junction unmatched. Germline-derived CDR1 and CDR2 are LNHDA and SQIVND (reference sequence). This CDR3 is CASRTGTSGGRDTQYF. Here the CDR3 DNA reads TGTGCCAGTAGAACCGGGACTAGCGGGGGGAGGGATACGCAGTATTTT.

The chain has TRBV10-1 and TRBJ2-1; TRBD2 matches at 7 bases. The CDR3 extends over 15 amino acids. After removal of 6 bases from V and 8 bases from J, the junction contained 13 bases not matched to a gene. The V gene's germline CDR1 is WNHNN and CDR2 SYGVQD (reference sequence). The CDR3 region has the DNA TGCGCCAGCAGCCCAGGGAGGGCCGGATCGGATGAGCAGTTCTTC. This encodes CASSPGRAGSDEQFF.

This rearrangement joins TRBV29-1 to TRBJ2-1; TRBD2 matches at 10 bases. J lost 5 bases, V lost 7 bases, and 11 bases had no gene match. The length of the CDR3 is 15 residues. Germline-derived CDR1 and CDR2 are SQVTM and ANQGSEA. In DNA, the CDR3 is TGCAGCGGCCTGAAGCGCCTAGCGGGGGACAATGAGCAGTTCTTC. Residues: CSGLKRLAGDNEQFF.

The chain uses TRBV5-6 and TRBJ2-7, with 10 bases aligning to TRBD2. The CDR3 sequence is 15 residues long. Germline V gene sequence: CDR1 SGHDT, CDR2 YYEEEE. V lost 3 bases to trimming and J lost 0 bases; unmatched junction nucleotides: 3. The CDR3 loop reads CASSSLAGNSYEQYF. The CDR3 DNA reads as TGTGCCAGCAGCTCACTAGCGGGGAACTCCTACGAGCAGTACTTC.

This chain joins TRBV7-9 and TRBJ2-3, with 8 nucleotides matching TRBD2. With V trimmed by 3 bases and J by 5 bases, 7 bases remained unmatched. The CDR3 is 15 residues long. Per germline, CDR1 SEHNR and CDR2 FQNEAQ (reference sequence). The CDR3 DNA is TGTGCCAGCAGCTTGGGGACTAGGAAACTAGATACGCAGTATTTT. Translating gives CASSLGTRKLDTQYF.

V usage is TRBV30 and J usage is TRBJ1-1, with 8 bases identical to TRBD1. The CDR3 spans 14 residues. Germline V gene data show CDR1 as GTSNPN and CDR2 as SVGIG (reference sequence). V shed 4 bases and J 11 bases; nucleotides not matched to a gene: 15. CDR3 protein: CAWTQGNRGTWAFF. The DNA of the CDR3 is TGTGCCTGGACACAGGGGAACAGGGGGACGTGGGCTTTCTTT.

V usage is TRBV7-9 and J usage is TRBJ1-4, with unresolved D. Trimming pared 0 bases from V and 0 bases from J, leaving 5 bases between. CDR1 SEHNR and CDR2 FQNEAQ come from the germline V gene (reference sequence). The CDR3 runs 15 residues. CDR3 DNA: TGTGCCAGCAGCTTAGCCCAGTCAACTAATGAAAAACTGTTTTTT. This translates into CASSLAQSTNEKLFF.

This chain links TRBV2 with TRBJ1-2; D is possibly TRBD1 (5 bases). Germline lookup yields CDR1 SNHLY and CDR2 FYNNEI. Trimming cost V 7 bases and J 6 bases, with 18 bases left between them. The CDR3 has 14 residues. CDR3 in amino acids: CASTTPDSNHGYTF. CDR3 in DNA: TGTGCCAGCACGACGCCCGACAGTAATCATGGCTACACCTTC.

DNA for the CDR3: TGTGCCAGCTCACCAGGGTCGACAGAACTGAACACTGAAGCTTTCTTT. This codes for CASSPGSTELNTEAFF. V is TRBV18 and J is TRBJ1-1, with a possible D match to TRBD1 (5 bases). Germline loops: CDR1 KGHSH, CDR2 LQKENI. Trimming took 2 bases from V and 0 from J, leaving 13 bases between them. The CDR3 runs 16 residues. Full variable domain (outside the CDR3, taken from reference TRBV18 and TRBJ1-1): NAGVMQNPRHLVRRRGQEARLRCSPMKGHSHVYWYRQLPEEGLKFMVYLQKENIIDESGMPKERFSAEFPKEGPSILRIQQVVRGDSAAYFCASSPGSTELNTEAFFGQGTRLTVV.

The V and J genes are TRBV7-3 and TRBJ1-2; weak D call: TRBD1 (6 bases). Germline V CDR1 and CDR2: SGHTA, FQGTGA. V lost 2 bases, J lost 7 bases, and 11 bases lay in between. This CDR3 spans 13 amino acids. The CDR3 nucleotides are TGTGCCAGCAGCTTACAGGGGAGGGTTGGCTACACCTTC. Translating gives CASSLQGRVGYTF.

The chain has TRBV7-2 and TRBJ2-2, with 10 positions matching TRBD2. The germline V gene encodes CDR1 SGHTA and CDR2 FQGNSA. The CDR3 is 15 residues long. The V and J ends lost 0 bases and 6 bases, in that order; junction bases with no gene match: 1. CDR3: CASSLALAGAGELFF. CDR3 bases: TGTGCCAGCAGCTTAGCGCTAGCGGGGGCCGGGGAGCTGTTTTTT.

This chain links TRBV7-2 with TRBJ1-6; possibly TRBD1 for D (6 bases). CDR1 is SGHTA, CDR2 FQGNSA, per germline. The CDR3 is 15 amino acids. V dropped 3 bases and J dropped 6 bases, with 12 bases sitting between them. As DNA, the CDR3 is TGTGCCAGCAGCTTCGACAGGTGGGGTAATTCACCCCTCCACTTT. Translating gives CASSFDRWGNSPLHF.

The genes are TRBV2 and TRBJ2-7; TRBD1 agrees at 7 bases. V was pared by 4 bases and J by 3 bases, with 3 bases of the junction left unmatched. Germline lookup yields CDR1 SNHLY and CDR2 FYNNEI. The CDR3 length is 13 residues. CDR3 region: CASSVRDSYEQYF. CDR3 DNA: TGTGCCAGCAGTGTTAGGGACAGCTACGAGCAGTACTTC.

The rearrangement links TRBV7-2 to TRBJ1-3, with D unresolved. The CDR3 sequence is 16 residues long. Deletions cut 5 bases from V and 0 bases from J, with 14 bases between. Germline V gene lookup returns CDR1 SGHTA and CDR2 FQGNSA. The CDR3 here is CASSPVISSSGNTIYF. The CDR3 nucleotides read TGTGCCAGCAGCCCTGTTATAAGCTCCTCTGGAAACACCATATATTTT.

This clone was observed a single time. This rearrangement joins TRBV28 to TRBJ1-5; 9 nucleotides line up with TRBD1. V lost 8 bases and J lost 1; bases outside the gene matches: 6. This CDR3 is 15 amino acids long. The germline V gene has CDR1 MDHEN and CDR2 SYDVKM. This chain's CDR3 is CASRKQGASNQPQHF. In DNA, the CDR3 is TGTGCCAGCCGCAAACAGGGGGCAAGCAATCAGCCCCAGCATTTT.

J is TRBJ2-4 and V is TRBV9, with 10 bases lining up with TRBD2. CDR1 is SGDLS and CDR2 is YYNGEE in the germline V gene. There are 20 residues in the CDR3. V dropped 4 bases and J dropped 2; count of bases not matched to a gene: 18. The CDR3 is CASSRMRLAGRDVTKNIQYF. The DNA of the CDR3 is TGTGCCAGCAGCCGCATGAGACTAGCGGGTCGAGATGTGACCAAAAACATTCAGTACTTC.

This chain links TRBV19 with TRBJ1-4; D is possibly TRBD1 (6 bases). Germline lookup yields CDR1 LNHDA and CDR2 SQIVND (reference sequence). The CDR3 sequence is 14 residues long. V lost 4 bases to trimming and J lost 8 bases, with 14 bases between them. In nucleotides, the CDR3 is TGTGCCAGTAGTACGCAGGGGATGCGCGAAAAACTGTTTTTT. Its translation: CASSTQGMREKLFF.

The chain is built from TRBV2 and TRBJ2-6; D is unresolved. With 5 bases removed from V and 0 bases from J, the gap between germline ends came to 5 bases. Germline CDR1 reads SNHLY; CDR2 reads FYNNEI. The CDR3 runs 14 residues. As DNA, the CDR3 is TGTGCCAGCAGTTCCCACTCTGGGGCCAACGTCCTGACTTTC. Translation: CASSSHSGANVLTF.

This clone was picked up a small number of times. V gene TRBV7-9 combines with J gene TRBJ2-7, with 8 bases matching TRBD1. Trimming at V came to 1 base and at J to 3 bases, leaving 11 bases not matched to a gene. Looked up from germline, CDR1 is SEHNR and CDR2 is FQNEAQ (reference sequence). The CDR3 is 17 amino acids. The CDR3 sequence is CASSLGSPGGPIYEQYF. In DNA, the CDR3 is TGTGCCAGCAGCTTAGGGAGTCCAGGGGGCCCAATCTACGAGCAGTACTTC.

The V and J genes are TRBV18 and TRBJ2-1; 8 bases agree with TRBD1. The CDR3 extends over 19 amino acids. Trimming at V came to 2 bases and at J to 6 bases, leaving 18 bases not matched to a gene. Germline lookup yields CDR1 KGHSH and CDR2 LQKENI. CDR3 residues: CASSPGQGLWGGEGNEQFF. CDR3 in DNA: TGTGCCAGCTCACCAGGACAGGGTCTTTGGGGCGGCGAGGGCAATGAGCAGTTCTTC.